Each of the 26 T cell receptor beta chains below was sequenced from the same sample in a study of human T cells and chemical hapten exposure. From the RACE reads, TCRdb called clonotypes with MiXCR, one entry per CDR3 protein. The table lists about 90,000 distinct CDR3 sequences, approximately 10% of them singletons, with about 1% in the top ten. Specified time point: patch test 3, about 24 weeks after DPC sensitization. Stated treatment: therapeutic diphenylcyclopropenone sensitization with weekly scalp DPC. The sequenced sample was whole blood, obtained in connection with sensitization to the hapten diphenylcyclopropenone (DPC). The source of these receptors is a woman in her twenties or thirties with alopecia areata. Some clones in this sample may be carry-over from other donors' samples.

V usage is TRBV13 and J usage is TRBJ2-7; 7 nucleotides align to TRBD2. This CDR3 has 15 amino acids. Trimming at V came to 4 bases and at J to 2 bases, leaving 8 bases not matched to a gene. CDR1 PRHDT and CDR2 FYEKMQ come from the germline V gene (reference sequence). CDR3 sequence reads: CASSWEGQGAYEQYV. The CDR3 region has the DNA TGTGCCAGCAGCTGGGAGGGGCAGGGAGCCTACGAGCAGTACGTC.

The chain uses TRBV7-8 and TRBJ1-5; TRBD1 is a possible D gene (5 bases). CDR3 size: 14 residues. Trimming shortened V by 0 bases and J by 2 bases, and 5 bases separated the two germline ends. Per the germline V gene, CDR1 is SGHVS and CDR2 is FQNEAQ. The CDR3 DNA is TGTGCCAGCAGCTTAGCCAGGGGCAATCAGCCCCAGCATTTT. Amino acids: CASSLARGNQPQHF.

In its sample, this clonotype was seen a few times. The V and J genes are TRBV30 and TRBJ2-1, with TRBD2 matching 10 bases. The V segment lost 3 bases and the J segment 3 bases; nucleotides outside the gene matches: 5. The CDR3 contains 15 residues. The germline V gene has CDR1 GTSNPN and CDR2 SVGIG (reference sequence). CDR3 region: CAWRPLAGIYNEQFF. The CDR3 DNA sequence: TGTGCCTGGAGGCCACTAGCGGGGATCTACAATGAGCAGTTCTTC. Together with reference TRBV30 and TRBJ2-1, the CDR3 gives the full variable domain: SQTIHQWPATLVQPVGSPLSLECTVEGTSNPNLYWYRQAAGRGLQLLFYSVGIGQISSEVPQNLSASRPQDRQFILSSKKLLLSDSGFYLCAWRPLAGIYNEQFFGPGTRLTVL.

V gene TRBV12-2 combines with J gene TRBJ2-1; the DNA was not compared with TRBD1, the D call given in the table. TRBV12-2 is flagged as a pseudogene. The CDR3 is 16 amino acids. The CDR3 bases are TGTGCAAGTCGCTTAGTGGTGGACATCCTGTTAGATGAGCAGTTCTTC. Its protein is CASRLVVDILLDEQFF.

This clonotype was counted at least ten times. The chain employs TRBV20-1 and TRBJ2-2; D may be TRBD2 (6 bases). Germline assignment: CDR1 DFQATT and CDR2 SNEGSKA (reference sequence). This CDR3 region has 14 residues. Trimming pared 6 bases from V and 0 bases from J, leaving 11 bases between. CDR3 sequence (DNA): TGCAGTGCCGCAGCGGGTCCGAACACCGGGGAGCTGTTTTTT. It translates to CSAAAGPNTGELFF.

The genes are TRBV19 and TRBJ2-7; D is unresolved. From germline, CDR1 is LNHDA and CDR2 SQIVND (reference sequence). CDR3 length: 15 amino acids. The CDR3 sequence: CASTIVRVPPYEQYV. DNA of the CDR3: TGTGCCAGTACTATAGTTCGGGTTCCGCCTTACGAGCAGTACGTC.

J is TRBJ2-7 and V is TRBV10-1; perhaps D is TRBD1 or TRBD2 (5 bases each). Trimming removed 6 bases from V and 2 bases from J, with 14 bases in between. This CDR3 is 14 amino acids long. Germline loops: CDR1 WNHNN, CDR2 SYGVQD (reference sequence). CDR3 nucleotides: TGCGCCAGCAGCGGGACCCACGCCACCTACGAGCAGTACGTC. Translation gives CASSGTHATYEQYV.

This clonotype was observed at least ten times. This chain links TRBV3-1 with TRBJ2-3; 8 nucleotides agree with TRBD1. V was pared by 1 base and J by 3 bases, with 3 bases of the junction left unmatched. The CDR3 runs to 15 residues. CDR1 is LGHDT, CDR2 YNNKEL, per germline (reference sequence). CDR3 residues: CASSQAQGGTDTQYF. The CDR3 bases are TGTGCCAGCAGCCAAGCACAGGGGGGAACAGATACGCAGTATTTT.

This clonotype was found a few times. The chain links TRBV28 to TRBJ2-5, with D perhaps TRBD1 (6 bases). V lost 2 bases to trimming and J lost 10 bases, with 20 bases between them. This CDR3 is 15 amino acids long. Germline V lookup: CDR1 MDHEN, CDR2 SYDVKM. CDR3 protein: CASSLPTGFRRFQYF. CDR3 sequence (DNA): TGTGCCAGCAGTTTACCCACAGGGTTCCGTAGGTTCCAGTACTTC.

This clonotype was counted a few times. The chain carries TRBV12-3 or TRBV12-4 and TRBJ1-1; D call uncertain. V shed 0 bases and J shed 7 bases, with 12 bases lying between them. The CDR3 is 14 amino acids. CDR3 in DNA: TGTGCCAGCAGTTTAGCGCTACAGCTAAGTGAAGCTTTCTTT. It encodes CASSLALQLSEAFF.

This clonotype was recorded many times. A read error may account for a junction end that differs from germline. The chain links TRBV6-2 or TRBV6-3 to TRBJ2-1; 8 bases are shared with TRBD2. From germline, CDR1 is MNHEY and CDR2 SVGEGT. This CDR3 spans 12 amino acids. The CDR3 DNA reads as TGTGCCAGCAGTTCGGGAGGGCCAAGGAACCTCTTC. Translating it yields CASSSGGPRNLF.

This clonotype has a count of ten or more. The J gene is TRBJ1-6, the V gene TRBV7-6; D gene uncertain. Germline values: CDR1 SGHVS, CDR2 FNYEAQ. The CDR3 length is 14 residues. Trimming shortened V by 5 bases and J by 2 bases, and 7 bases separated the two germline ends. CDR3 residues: CASSPGAYNSPLHF. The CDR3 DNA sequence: TGTGCCAGCAGCCCAGGAGCCTATAATTCACCCCTCCACTTT.

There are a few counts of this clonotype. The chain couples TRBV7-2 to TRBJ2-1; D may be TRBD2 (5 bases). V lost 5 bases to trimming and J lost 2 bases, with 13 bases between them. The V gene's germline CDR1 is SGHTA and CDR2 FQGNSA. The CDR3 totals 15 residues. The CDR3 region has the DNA TGTGCCAGCAGCCCCCCCGCGGGCGCCTACAATGAGCAGTTCTTC. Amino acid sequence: CASSPPAGAYNEQFF. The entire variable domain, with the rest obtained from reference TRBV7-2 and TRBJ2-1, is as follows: GAGVSQSPSNKVTEKGKDVELRCDPISGHTALYWYRQSLGQGLEFLIYFQGNSAPDKSGLPSDRFSAERTGGSVSTLTIQRTQQEDSAVYLCASSPPAGAYNEQFFGPGTRLTVL.

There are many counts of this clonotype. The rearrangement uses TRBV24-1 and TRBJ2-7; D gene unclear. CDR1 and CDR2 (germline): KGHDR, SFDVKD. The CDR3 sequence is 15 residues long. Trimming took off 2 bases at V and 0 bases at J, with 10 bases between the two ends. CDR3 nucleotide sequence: TGTGCCACCAGTGATTCACCCTCGAGCTCCTACGAGCAGTACGTC. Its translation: CATSDSPSSSYEQYV.

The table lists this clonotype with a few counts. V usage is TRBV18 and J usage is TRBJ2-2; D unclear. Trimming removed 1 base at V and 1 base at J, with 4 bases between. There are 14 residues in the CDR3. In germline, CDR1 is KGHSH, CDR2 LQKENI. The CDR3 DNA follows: TGTGCCAGCTCACCACGGGTGAACACCGGGGAGCTGTTTTTT. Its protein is CASSPRVNTGELFF.

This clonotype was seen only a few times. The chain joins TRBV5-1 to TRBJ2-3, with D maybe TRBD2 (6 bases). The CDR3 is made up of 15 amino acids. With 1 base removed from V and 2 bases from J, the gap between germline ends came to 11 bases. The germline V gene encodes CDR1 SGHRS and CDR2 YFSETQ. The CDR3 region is CASSLQEGYTDTQYF. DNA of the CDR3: TGCGCCAGCAGCTTGCAGGAGGGGTACACAGATACGCAGTATTTT.

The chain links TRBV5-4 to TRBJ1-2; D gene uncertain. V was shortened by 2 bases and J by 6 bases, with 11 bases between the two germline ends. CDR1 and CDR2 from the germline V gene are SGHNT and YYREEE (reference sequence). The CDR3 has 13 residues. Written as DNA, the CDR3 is TGTGCCAGCAGCTTTTCGGCAGGAGATGGCTACACCTTC. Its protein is CASSFSAGDGYTF.

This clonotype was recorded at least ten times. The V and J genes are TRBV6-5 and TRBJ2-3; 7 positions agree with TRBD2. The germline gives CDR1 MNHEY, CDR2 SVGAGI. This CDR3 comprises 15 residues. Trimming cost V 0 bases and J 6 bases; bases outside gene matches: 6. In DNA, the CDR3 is TGTGCCAGCAGTTACTCGATGGCGGGAGAGGATACGCAGTATTTT. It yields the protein CASSYSMAGEDTQYF.

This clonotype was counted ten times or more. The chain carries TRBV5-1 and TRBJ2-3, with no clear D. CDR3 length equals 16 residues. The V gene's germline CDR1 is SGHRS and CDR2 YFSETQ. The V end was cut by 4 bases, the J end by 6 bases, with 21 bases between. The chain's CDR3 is CASSRTGRSGGDTQYF. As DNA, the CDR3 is TGCGCCAGCAGCCGGACCGGACGGTCCGGTGGGGATACGCAGTATTTT.

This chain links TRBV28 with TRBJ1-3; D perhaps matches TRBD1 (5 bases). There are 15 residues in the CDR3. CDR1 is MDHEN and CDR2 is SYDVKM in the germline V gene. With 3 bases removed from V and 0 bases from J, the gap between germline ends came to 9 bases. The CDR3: CASSLVGASGNTIYF. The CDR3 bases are TGTGCCAGCAGTTTGGTCGGGGCCTCTGGAAACACCATATATTTT.

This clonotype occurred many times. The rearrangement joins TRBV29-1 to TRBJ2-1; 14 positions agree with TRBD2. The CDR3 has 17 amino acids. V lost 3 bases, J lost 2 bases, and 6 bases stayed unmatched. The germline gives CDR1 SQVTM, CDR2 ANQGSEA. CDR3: CSVDGLAGGMTYNEQFF. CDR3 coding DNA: TGCAGCGTTGACGGACTAGCGGGGGGTATGACCTACAATGAGCAGTTCTTC.

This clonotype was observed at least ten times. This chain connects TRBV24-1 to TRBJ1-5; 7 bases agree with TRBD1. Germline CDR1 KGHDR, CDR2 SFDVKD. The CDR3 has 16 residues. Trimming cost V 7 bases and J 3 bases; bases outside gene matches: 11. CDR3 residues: CATSATTGVHNQPQHF. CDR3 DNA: TGTGCCACCAGCGCCACTACAGGGGTCCACAATCAGCCCCAGCATTTT.

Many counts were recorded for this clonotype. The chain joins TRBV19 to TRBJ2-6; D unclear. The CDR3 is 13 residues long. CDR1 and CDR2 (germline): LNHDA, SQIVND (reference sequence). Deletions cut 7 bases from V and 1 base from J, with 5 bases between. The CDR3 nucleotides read TGTGCCAGTACCGAATCTGGGGCCAACGTCCTGACTTTC. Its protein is CASTESGANVLTF.

The DNA of the CDR3 is TGTGCCAGCAGTTTTAAGTCAGCCCCAGGACGGAATTCACCCCTCCACTTT. It codes for CASSFKSAPGRNSPLHF. The chain recombines TRBV27 with TRBJ1-6; the D is unclear. V gave up 3 bases and J gave up 7 bases, with 19 bases separating them. This CDR3 is built from 17 residues. CDR1 and CDR2 from the germline V gene are MNHEY and SMNVEV (reference sequence).

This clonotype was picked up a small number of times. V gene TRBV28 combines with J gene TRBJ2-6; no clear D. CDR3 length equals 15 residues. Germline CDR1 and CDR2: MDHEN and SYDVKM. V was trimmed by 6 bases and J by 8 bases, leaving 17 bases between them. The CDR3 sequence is CASRHRLVGSNVLTF. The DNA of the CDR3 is TGTGCCAGCAGACACCGGCTGGTGGGATCCAACGTCCTGACTTTC.

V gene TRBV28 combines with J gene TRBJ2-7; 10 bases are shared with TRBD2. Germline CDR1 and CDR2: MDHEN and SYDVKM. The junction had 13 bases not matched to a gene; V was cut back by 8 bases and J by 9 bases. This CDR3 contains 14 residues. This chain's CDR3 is CASFPVSSGSPQYF. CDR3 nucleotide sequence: TGTGCCAGCTTTCCCGTTTCTAGCGGGAGCCCGCAGTACTTC.